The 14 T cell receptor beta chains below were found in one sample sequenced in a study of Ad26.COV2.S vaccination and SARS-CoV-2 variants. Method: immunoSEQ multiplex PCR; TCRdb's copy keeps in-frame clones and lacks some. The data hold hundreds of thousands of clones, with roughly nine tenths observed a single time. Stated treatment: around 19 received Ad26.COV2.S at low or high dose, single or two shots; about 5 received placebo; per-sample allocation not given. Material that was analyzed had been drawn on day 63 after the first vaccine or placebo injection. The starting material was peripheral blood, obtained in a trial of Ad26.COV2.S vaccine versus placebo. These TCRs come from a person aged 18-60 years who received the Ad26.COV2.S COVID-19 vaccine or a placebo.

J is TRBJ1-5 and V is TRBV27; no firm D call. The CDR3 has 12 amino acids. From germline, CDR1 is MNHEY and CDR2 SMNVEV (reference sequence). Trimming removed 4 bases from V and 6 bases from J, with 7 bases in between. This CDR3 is CASSSSGQPQHF. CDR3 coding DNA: TGTGCCAGCAGTTCCTCTGGTCAGCCCCAGCATTTT.

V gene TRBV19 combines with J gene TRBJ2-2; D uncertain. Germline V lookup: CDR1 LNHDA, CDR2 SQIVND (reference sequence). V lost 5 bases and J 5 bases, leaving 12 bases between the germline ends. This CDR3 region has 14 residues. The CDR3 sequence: CASSLQIVTGELFF. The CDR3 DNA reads TGTGCCAGTAGTTTGCAGATTGTGACCGGGGAGCTGTTTTTT.

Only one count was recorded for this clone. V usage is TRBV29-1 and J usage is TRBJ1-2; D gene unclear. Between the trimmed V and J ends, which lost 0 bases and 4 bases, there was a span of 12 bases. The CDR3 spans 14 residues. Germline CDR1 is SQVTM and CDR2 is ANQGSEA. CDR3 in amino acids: CSVEDRGSGYGYTF. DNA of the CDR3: TGCAGCGTTGAAGATCGCGGTTCGGGCTATGGCTACACCTTC.

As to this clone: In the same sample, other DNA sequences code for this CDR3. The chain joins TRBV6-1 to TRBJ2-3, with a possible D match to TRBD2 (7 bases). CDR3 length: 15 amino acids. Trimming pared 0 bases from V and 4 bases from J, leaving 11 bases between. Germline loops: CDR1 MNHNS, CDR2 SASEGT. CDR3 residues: CASSEAGGRADTQYF. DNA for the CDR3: TGTGCCAGCAGTGAAGCGGGGGGGCGGGCAGATACGCAGTATTTT.

The CDR3 reads CASSQDVWGSYEQYF. The CDR3 DNA follows: TGTGCCAGCAGCCAAGATGTGTGGGGTTCCTACGAGCAGTACTTC. The chain employs TRBV14 and TRBJ2-7; D call uncertain. V was pared by 0 bases and J by 1 base, with 10 bases between. The germline CDR1 and CDR2 sequences are SGHDN and FVKESK. CDR3 length: 15 residues. Full variable domain (missing parts from reference TRBV14 and TRBJ2-7): EAGVTQFPSHSVIEKGQTVTLRCDPISGHDNLYWYRRVMGKEIKFLLHFVKESKQDESGMPNNRFLAERTGGTYSTLKVQPAELEDSGVYFCASSQDVWGSYEQYFGPGTRLTVT.

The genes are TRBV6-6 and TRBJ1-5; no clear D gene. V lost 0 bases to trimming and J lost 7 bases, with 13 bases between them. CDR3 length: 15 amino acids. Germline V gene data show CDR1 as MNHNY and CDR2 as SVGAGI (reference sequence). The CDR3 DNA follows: TGTGCCAGCAGTTACTCGACTGGCAGAGACCAGCCCCAGCATTTT. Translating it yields CASSYSTGRDQPQHF.

CDR3 nucleotide sequence: TGTGCCAGTACGTATATGGGACAGGGGACTGAAGCTTTCTTT. Translating it yields CASTYMGQGTEAFF. The V and J genes are TRBV19 and TRBJ1-1; TRBD1 agrees at 10 bases. This CDR3 is 14 amino acids long. V lost 7 bases to trimming and J lost 5 bases; unmatched junction nucleotides: 7. Germline V gives CDR1 LNHDA, CDR2 SQIVND (reference sequence).

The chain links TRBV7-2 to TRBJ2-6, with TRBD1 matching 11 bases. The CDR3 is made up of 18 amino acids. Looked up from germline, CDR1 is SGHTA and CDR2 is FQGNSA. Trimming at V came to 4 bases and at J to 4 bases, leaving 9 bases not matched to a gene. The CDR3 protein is CASSSRGQGAPGANVLTF. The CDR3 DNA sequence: TGTGCCAGCAGCTCACGCGGACAGGGGGCTCCAGGGGCCAACGTCCTGACTTTC.

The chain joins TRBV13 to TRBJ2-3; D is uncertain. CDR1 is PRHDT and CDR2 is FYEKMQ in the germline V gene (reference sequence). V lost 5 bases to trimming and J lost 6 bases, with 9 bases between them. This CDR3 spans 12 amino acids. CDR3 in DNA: TGTGCCAGCAGCAAAATGGGGGATACGCAGTATTTT. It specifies CASSKMGDTQYF.

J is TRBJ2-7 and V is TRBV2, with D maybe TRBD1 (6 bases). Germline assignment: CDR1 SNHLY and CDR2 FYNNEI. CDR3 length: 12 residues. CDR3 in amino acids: CAAAGQSYEQYF. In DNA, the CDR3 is TGTGCTGCCGCAGGACAGAGCTACGAGCAGTACTTC.

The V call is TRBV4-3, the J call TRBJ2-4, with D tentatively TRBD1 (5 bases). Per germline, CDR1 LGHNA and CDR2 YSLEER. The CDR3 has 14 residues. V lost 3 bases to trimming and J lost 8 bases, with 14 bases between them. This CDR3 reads CASSQDIPEDIQYF. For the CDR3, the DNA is TGCGCCAGCAGCCAGGACATTCCCGAGGACATTCAGTACTTC.

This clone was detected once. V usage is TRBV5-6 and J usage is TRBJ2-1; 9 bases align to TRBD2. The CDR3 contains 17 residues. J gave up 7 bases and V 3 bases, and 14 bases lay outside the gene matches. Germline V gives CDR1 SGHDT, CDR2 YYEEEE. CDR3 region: CASSYRPSGEKFNEQFF. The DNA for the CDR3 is TGTGCCAGCAGCTACAGGCCTAGCGGGGAAAAATTTAATGAGCAGTTCTTC. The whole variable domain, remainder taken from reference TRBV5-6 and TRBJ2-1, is DAGVTQSPTHLIKTRGQQVTLRCSPKSGHDTVSWYQQALGQGPQFIFQYYEEEERQRGNFPDRFSGHQFPNYSSELNVNALLLGDSALYLCASSYRPSGEKFNEQFFGPGTRLTVL.

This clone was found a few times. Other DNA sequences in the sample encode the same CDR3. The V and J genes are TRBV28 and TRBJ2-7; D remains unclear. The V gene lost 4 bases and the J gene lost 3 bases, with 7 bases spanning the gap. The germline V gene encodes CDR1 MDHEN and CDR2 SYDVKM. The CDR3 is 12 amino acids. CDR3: CASSSRRYEQYF. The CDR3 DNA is TGTGCCAGCAGTTCTCGACGCTACGAGCAGTACTTC.

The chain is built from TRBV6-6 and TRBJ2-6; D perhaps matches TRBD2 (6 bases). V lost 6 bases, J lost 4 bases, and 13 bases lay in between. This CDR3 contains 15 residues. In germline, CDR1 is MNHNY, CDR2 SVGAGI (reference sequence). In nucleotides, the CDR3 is TGTGCCAGCAGGACGACCCTAGCGGGGGCCAACGTCCTGACTTTC. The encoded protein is CASRTTLAGANVLTF.